Listed here are 20 T cell receptor beta chains from one sample, sequenced in a study of shared clonotypes between healthy human individuals. Profiled with immunoSEQ multiplex PCR; TCRdb holds only in-frame clones, not every one. The table has approximately 2.4 million clones, approximately 96% seen once. The sequenced sample consisted of naive CD4+ T cells sorted from blood. As to subset: CD45RA+ positively selected. Every receptor here comes from a man aged 18 to 29 in good health.

The chain has TRBV20-1 and TRBJ2-7; D is undetermined. Germline CDR1 DFQATT, CDR2 SNEGSKA (reference sequence). V lost 5 bases, J lost 6 bases, and 8 bases lay in between. The CDR3 is 10 residues long. CDR3 protein: CSALQREQYF. DNA for the CDR3: TGCAGTGCTCTCCAACGCGAGCAGTACTTC.

This chain joins TRBV30 and TRBJ1-3; D might be TRBD1 (6 bases). Germline values: CDR1 GTSNPN, CDR2 SVGIG (reference sequence). There are 16 residues in the CDR3. V dropped 1 base and J dropped 0 bases, with 13 bases sitting between them. The CDR3 sequence is CAWSDLQGSSGNTIYF. The CDR3 coding sequence is TGTGCCTGGAGTGACCTCCAGGGGAGCTCTGGAAACACCATATATTTT.

This sequence joins TRBV6-4 and TRBJ2-3; D tentatively reads TRBD1 or TRBD2 (5 bases each). The length of the CDR3 is 15 residues. The V gene's germline CDR1 is MRHNA and CDR2 SNTAGT. Trimming left V 4 bases short and J 3 bases short, with 14 bases between. In DNA, the CDR3 is TGTGCCAGCAGTGCAGAGGGACGACCTACAGATACGCAGTATTTT. Its protein is CASSAEGRPTDTQYF.

DNA of the CDR3: TGTGCCAGCAGCTTGAGGAGGGGCTTGAACACCGGGGAGCTGTTTTTT. It specifies CASSLRRGLNTGELFF. V and J are TRBV7-9 and TRBJ2-2, with D perhaps TRBD2 (6 bases). The CDR3 sequence is 16 residues long. CDR1 SEHNR and CDR2 FQNEAQ come from the germline V gene (reference sequence). V gave up 3 bases and J gave up 1 base, with 12 bases separating them.

The chain is built from TRBV5-1 and TRBJ2-3; D perhaps matches TRBD2 (7 bases). The CDR3 runs to 14 residues. Germline lookup yields CDR1 SGHRS and CDR2 YFSETQ. Deletions cut 6 bases from V and 0 bases from J, with 11 bases between. Here the CDR3 reads CASTPGGSTDTQYF. CDR3 DNA: TGCGCCAGCACACCGGGGGGCAGCACAGATACGCAGTATTTT.

The rearrangement links TRBV5-6 to TRBJ2-7; 7 nucleotides line up with TRBD1. Trimming took 3 bases from V and 6 from J; bases not matched to a gene: 6. Germline V gives CDR1 SGHDT, CDR2 YYEEEE. CDR3 length equals 13 residues. The CDR3 DNA sequence: TGTGCCAGCAGCTGGGGACAGCTGCTCGAGCAGTACTTC. Its translation is CASSWGQLLEQYF. The whole variable domain, filled in from reference TRBV5-6 and TRBJ2-7, reads DAGVTQSPTHLIKTRGQQVTLRCSPKSGHDTVSWYQQALGQGPQFIFQYYEEEERQRGNFPDRFSGHQFPNYSSELNVNALLLGDSALYLCASSWGQLLEQYFGPGTRLTVT.

A single count supports this clone. The CDR3 reads CASSLTPDKYYGYTF. The CDR3 bases are TGTGCCAGCAGCCTCACCCCGGACAAATACTATGGCTACACCTTC. This chain joins TRBV7-2 and TRBJ1-2; D perhaps matches TRBD1 (5 bases). CDR3 size: 15 residues. Germline V lookup: CDR1 SGHTA, CDR2 FQGNSA. V lost 5 bases to trimming and J lost 3 bases, with 16 bases between them.

V and J are TRBV6-5 and TRBJ1-1, with D possibly matching TRBD1 (6 bases). With 5 bases removed from V and 1 base from J, the gap between germline ends came to 11 bases. Germline values: CDR1 MNHEY, CDR2 SVGAGI. This CDR3 region has 14 residues. CDR3 nucleotides: TGTGCCAGCAGTCCCCGACAGGCGAACACTGAAGCTTTCTTT. Translating it yields CASSPRQANTEAFF.

The J gene is TRBJ2-1, the V gene TRBV5-4, with 7 positions matching TRBD2. Germline assignment: CDR1 SGHNT and CDR2 YYREEE (reference sequence). V trimming: 5 bases; J trimming: 0 bases; junction bases outside the gene matches: 17. The CDR3 contains 19 residues. CDR3 residues: CASSSPGRLAESSYNEQFF. For the CDR3, the DNA is TGTGCCAGCAGTTCCCCGGGCCGCCTAGCGGAGAGCTCCTACAATGAGCAGTTCTTC.

This clone was observed once. The chain uses TRBV5-1 and TRBJ2-7, with D perhaps TRBD2 (6 bases). Germline V gives CDR1 SGHRS, CDR2 YFSETQ. V lost 4 bases and J lost 3, with 14 bases in between. This CDR3 region has 14 residues. In nucleotides, the CDR3 is TGCGCCAGCAGCCCTGCCGGAGGGTACTACGAGCAGTACTTC. Residues: CASSPAGGYYEQYF.

The genes are TRBV29-1 and TRBJ2-2, with 10 bases aligning to TRBD1. From germline, CDR1 is SQVTM and CDR2 ANQGSEA. The junction had 3 bases not matched to a gene; V was cut back by 5 bases and J by 6 bases. The CDR3 loop spans 13 amino acids. The CDR3 DNA follows: TGCAGCGTTCGGGACAGGGGACCCGGGGAGCTGTTTTTT. Translated, it gives CSVRDRGPGELFF.

V is TRBV5-1 and J is TRBJ2-3, with D tentatively TRBD1 (6 bases). Trimming pared 1 base from V and 4 bases from J, leaving 10 bases between. The CDR3 sequence is 14 residues long. From germline, CDR1 is SGHRS and CDR2 YFSETQ. CDR3 amino acids: CASSLFQGSDTQYF. CDR3 sequence (DNA): TGCGCCAGCAGCTTGTTTCAGGGGTCAGATACGCAGTATTTT. The full variable domain, its missing parts supplied by reference TRBV5-1 and TRBJ2-3, is KAGVTQTPRYLIKTRGQQVTLSCSPISGHRSVSWYQQTPGQGLQFLFEYFSETQRNKGNFPGRFSGRQFSNSRSEMNVSTLELGDSALYLCASSLFQGSDTQYFGPGTRLTVL.

The rearrangement uses TRBV19 and TRBJ2-3; D may be TRBD1 (6 bases). The CDR3 loop spans 17 amino acids. Germline CDR1 reads LNHDA; CDR2 reads SQIVND (reference sequence). The germline V and J ends were trimmed by 3 bases and 4 bases, with 20 bases remaining between them. CDR3 amino acids: CASSIRPGQIAPDTQYF. CDR3 DNA sequence: TGTGCCAGTAGTATCAGGCCCGGACAGATAGCACCAGATACGCAGTATTTT.

The chain recombines TRBV6-5 with TRBJ2-5; 12 bases line up with TRBD2. Germline CDR1 MNHEY, CDR2 SVGAGI. The CDR3 is made up of 16 amino acids. The J segment lost 4 bases and the V segment lost 2 bases, leaving 5 bases of the junction unmatched. As DNA, the CDR3 is TGTGCCAGCAGTTACAACCCTAGCGGGGGGGGAGAGACCCAGTACTTC. This codes for CASSYNPSGGGETQYF.

The sample holds one count of this clone. The chain couples TRBV6-1 to TRBJ2-3; 8 positions match TRBD1. The CDR3 spans 15 residues. The J segment lost 2 bases and the V segment lost 5 bases, leaving 6 bases of the junction unmatched. Germline V gene data show CDR1 as MNHNS and CDR2 as SASEGT. The CDR3 sequence: CASSQGAYTTDTQYF. CDR3 bases: TGTGCCAGCAGTCAGGGGGCCTACACCACAGATACGCAGTATTTT.

The rearrangement uses TRBV5-6 and TRBJ2-7; D unclear. The CDR3 runs to 14 residues. V lost 0 bases and J lost 3, with 10 bases in between. Germline CDR1 is SGHDT and CDR2 is YYEEEE. The DNA for the CDR3 is TGTGCCAGCAGCTTGGGCAAAAAAGGCTACGAGCAGTACTTC. Translated: CASSLGKKGYEQYF. The full variable domain, rest sourced from reference TRBV5-6 and TRBJ2-7, is DAGVTQSPTHLIKTRGQQVTLRCSPKSGHDTVSWYQQALGQGPQFIFQYYEEEERQRGNFPDRFSGHQFPNYSSELNVNALLLGDSALYLCASSLGKKGYEQYFGPGTRLTVT.

J is TRBJ2-2 and V is TRBV6-6; 7 bases are a match to TRBD1. The CDR3 runs to 14 residues. The V gene's germline CDR1 is MNHNY and CDR2 SVGAGI (reference sequence). V lost 10 bases to trimming and J lost 5 bases; unmatched junction nucleotides: 10. The CDR3 region has the DNA TGTGCCACCTCCGACAGGGCAGGGACCGGGGAGCTGTTTTTT. This translates into CATSDRAGTGELFF.

The chain combines TRBV5-1 with TRBJ1-4, with no clear D. Germline V lookup: CDR1 SGHRS, CDR2 YFSETQ. CDR3 size: 14 residues. The V and J ends lost 3 bases and 8 bases respectively, with 14 bases between them. This CDR3 is CASSSIDPGEKLFF. The CDR3 nucleotides are TGCGCCAGCAGCTCAATCGACCCGGGGGAAAAACTGTTTTTT.

This clone appeared once. This chain connects TRBV5-4 to TRBJ1-3, with 10 bases fitting TRBD1. The V segment lost 4 bases and the J segment 4 bases; nucleotides outside the gene matches: 5. Germline CDR1 is SGHNT and CDR2 is YYREEE (reference sequence). The CDR3 consists of 15 residues. The CDR3 DNA sequence: TGTGCCAGCAGCCAAGGGACAGGGGTCGGAAACACCATATATTTT. It encodes CASSQGTGVGNTIYF.

The chain uses TRBV5-1 and TRBJ1-4; D unresolved. V shed 4 bases and J shed 3 bases, with 13 bases lying between them. The CDR3 sequence is 15 residues long. CDR1 and CDR2 from the germline V gene are SGHRS and YFSETQ. The chain's CDR3 is CASSPVQDPNEKLFF. For the CDR3, the DNA is TGCGCCAGCAGCCCCGTCCAGGACCCTAATGAAAAACTGTTTTTT.